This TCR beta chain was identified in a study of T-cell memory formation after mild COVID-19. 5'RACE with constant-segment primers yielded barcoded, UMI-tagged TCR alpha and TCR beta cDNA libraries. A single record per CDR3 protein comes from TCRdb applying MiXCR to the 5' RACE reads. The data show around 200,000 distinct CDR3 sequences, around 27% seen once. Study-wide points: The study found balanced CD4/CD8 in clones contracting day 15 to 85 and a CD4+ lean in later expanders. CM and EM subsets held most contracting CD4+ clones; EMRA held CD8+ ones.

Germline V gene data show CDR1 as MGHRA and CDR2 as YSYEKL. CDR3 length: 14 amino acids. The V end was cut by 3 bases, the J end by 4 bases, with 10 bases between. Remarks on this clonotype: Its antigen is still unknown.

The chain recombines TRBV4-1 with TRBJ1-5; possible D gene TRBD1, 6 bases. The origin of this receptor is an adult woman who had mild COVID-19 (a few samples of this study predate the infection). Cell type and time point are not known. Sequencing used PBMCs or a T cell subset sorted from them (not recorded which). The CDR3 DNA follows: TGCGCCAGCAGCCACACAGGGAAGAATCAGCCCCAGCATTTT. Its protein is CASSHTGKNQPQHF.